The next 20 T cell receptor beta chains were all read from a single sample in a study of T cell repertoires in aging, cancer and after chemotherapy. The template was genomic DNA from peripheral blood, not RNA. TRB rearrangements spanning V, D and J were amplified using mixed TRB-A/B primers. TCRdb called the multiplex PCR reads again in MiXCR, with one record for every CDR3 protein. The table has 4,500 to 7,000 distinct CDR3 sequences, around 42% seen once. The sample consisted of blood. These receptors originate from a human donor in good health.

V usage is TRBV19 and J usage is TRBJ2-1; D remains unclear. V gave up 5 bases and J gave up 8 bases, with 10 bases separating them. CDR3 length equals 12 residues. Germline CDR1 and CDR2: LNHDA and SQIVND (reference sequence). CDR3 residues: CASSSPFDEQFF. In DNA form, the CDR3 reads TGTGCCAGTAGTTCCCCGTTCGATGAGCAGTTCTTC.

V is TRBV19 and J is TRBJ2-3, with D tentatively TRBD2 (6 bases). V dropped 6 bases and J dropped 6 bases, with 16 bases sitting between them. The V gene's germline CDR1 is LNHDA and CDR2 SQIVND (reference sequence). CDR3 length equals 14 residues. CDR3 coding DNA: TGTGCCAGTAGGGTAGCGGTCCTCGGGGATACGCAGTATTTT. Translating gives CASRVAVLGDTQYF.

This clonotype is medium-sized within its sample. This chain uses TRBV29-1 with TRBJ2-7; 10 positions match TRBD1. Trimming at V came to 6 bases and at J to 7 bases, leaving 9 bases not matched to a gene. The CDR3 loop spans 13 amino acids. The germline V gene has CDR1 SQVTM and CDR2 ANQGSEA. The CDR3 bases are TGCAGCGTCGGGACAGGGGCGGCGGGAGAGCAGTACTTC. Encoded protein: CSVGTGAAGEQYF.

This clonotype was seen more than once but under ten times. The genes are TRBV6-5 and TRBJ2-7; 9 bases agree with TRBD1. Germline CDR1 is MNHEY and CDR2 is SVGAGI. The J segment lost 3 bases and the V segment lost 6 bases, leaving 12 bases of the junction unmatched. This CDR3 contains 16 residues. CDR3 protein: CASSRQGVLIGYEQYF. The CDR3 nucleotides are TGTGCCAGCAGCCGACAGGGGGTGTTAATCGGCTACGAGCAGTACTTC.

By proportion, this clonotype is hyperexpanded. The CDR3 nucleotides are TGTGCCAGTAACCCCCAGACAGGGACAATCTATGGCTACACCTTC. Protein product: CASNPQTGTIYGYTF. The rearrangement uses TRBV6-5 and TRBJ1-2; 7 bases are shared with TRBD1. J lost 4 bases, V lost 9 bases, and 14 bases had no gene match. Germline CDR1 and CDR2: MNHEY and SVGAGI. The CDR3 covers 15 residues.

Details on this clonotype: A read error may produce the germline difference seen at one junction end. The V and J genes are TRBV18 and TRBJ2-7, with 7 nucleotides matching TRBD1. Per the germline V gene, CDR1 is KGHSH and CDR2 is LQKENI. This CDR3 comprises 13 residues. This CDR3 reads CAGSPGQAYEQYF. The DNA for the CDR3 is TGTGCCGGCTCACCCGGACAGGCCTACGAGCAGTACTTC. The whole variable domain, remainder taken from reference TRBV18 and TRBJ2-7, is NAGVMQNPRHLVRRRGQEARLRCSPMKGHSHVYWYRQLPEEGLKFMVYLQKENIIDESGMPKERFSAEFPKEGPSILRIQQVVRGDSAAYFCAGSPGQAYEQYFGPGTRLTVT.

The chain couples TRBV15 to TRBJ1-2; 7 positions match TRBD1. CDR1 is LNHNV, CDR2 YYDKDF, per germline (reference sequence). CDR3 size: 17 residues. With 2 bases clipped from V and 7 bases from J, the junction kept 16 bases outside the gene matches. CDR3 in amino acids: CATSRPLSGGPLRGYTF. CDR3 nucleotides: TGTGCCACCAGCAGACCCCTATCAGGGGGGCCGTTGCGTGGCTACACCTTC.

J is TRBJ1-2 and V is TRBV12-3 or TRBV12-4; the D gene is possibly TRBD1 (5 bases). Trimming stripped 5 bases from V and 8 bases from J, with 15 bases between. This CDR3 comprises 13 residues. CDR3 residues: CASSISGGRGYTF. As DNA, the CDR3 is TGTGCCAGCAGTATTTCGGGGGGACGGGGCTACACCTTC.

The chain couples TRBV19 to TRBJ1-5; D gene uncertain. Per germline, CDR1 LNHDA and CDR2 SQIVND (reference sequence). The CDR3 is 14 residues long. Trimming pared 1 base from V and 5 bases from J, leaving 9 bases between. This CDR3 is CASSIGVSHQPQHF. DNA for the CDR3: TGTGCCAGTAGTATAGGGGTCAGTCATCAGCCCCAGCATTTT. Filled out from reference TRBV19 and TRBJ1-5, the complete variable domain reads DGGITQSPKYLFRKEGQNVTLSCEQNLNHDAMYWYRQDPGQGLRLIYYSQIVNDFQKGDIAEGYSVSREKKESFPLTVTSAQKNPTAFYLCASSIGVSHQPQHFGDGTRLSIL.

Comment on this clonotype: With a much larger clone just one base away, this may be a read error. The chain has TRBV19 and TRBJ2-3; 7 bases line up with TRBD1. The CDR3 runs 14 residues. Per germline, CDR1 LNHDA and CDR2 SQIVND (reference sequence). The CDR3 here is CVSKWTGQADTQYF. CDR3 DNA: TGTGTCAGTAAATGGACAGGCCAAGCAGATACGCAGTATTTT.

This rearrangement joins TRBV28 to TRBJ2-1, with 12 bases matching TRBD2. The germline V gene has CDR1 MDHEN and CDR2 SYDVKM. V lost 6 bases, J lost 7 bases, and 7 bases stayed unmatched. This CDR3 spans 15 amino acids. The CDR3 nucleotides read TGTGCCAGCAGACCCCTAGCGGGGGGGAGGAATGAGCAGTTCTTC. This gives the protein CASRPLAGGRNEQFF.

The V gene is TRBV6-1, the J gene TRBJ2-5; 9 bases align to TRBD2. The CDR3 runs to 15 residues. V shed 4 bases and J 2 bases; nucleotides not matched to a gene: 5. CDR1 and CDR2 from the germline V gene are MNHNS and SASEGT. For the CDR3, the DNA is TGTGCCAGCAGTGGGACTAGCGAGGGGCAAGAGACCCAGTACTTC. It specifies CASSGTSEGQETQYF.

This sequence joins TRBV27 and TRBJ1-2; 10 positions match TRBD1. Germline-derived CDR1 and CDR2 are MNHEY and SMNVEV (reference sequence). Losses at the gene ends were 5 bases for V and 7 bases for J; bases not matched to a gene: 19. This CDR3 contains 18 residues. The CDR3 is CASSPRTGGGMGRGGYTF. The CDR3 DNA sequence: TGTGCCAGCAGTCCAAGGACAGGGGGAGGAATGGGGCGGGGTGGCTACACCTTC.

This clonotype turned up a few times. V usage is TRBV6-5 and J usage is TRBJ2-5, with D hard to call. V shed 4 bases and J shed 9 bases, with 9 bases lying between them. The CDR3 runs to 11 residues. The germline CDR1 and CDR2 sequences are MNHEY and SVGAGI. Here the CDR3 reads CASSSPRAQYF. For the CDR3, the DNA is TGTGCCAGCAGTTCCCCAAGGGCCCAGTACTTC.

V gene TRBV6-5 combines with J gene TRBJ2-3; TRBD1 is a possible D gene (5 bases). This CDR3 is 16 amino acids long. Germline V lookup: CDR1 MNHEY, CDR2 SVGAGI. Trimming stripped 0 bases from V and 6 bases from J, with 16 bases between. CDR3 region: CASSYSQSRVVDTQYF. The CDR3 nucleotides are TGTGCCAGCAGTTACTCCCAGTCCAGGGTGGTTGATACGCAGTATTTT.

On this clonotype: Mismatch with germline at one junction end may stem from a read error. This sequence joins TRBV5-1 and TRBJ1-2; the D is unclear. Germline V gene sequence: CDR1 SGHRS, CDR2 YFSETQ. The CDR3 runs to 17 residues. CDR3 sequence: CASSLVAARRDNYGYTF. The CDR3 nucleotides read TGTGCCAGCAGCTTGGTGGCAGCCCGCCGTGATAACTATGGCTACACCTTC.

This clonotype qualifies as medium-sized. The genes are TRBV6-5 and TRBJ2-2; 8 bases are shared with TRBD1. The V and J ends lost 5 bases and 7 bases, in that order; junction bases with no gene match: 6. The CDR3 extends over 14 amino acids. The germline gives CDR1 MNHEY, CDR2 SVGAGI. CDR3 sequence: CASSRDRLDGELFF. The CDR3 coding sequence is TGTGCCAGCAGTCGGGACAGGTTGGACGGGGAGCTGTTTTTT.

This clonotype was seen a few times. The chain carries TRBV5-5 and TRBJ2-3; TRBD1 matches at 10 bases. The germline gives CDR1 SGHKS, CDR2 YYEKEE (reference sequence). The CDR3 consists of 16 residues. V trimming: 1 base; J trimming: 5 bases; junction bases outside the gene matches: 7. Here the CDR3 reads CASSLLRQGARDTQYF. Here the CDR3 DNA reads TGTGCCAGCAGCTTGCTGAGACAGGGGGCGAGAGATACGCAGTATTTT.

This clonotype was seen a handful of times. The gene calls are TRBV27 and TRBJ2-3; maybe TRBD2 (6 bases). From germline, CDR1 is MNHEY and CDR2 SMNVEV (reference sequence). This CDR3 is 14 amino acids long. V was shortened by 1 base and J by 5 bases, with 10 bases between the two germline ends. CDR3 residues: CASSLWAGRDTQYF. In nucleotides, the CDR3 is TGTGCCAGCAGTTTATGGGCGGGAAGAGATACGCAGTATTTT.

This clonotype was counted only a few times. CDR3 bases: TGTGCCAGCGGGACTGGGACCTACAATGAGCAGTTCTTC. Protein: CASGTGTYNEQFF. The chain uses TRBV27 and TRBJ2-1; TRBD2 might be the D (6 bases). CDR1 is MNHEY and CDR2 is SMNVEV in the germline V gene (reference sequence). V dropped 8 bases and J dropped 2 bases, with 10 bases sitting between them. The CDR3 sequence is 13 residues long.